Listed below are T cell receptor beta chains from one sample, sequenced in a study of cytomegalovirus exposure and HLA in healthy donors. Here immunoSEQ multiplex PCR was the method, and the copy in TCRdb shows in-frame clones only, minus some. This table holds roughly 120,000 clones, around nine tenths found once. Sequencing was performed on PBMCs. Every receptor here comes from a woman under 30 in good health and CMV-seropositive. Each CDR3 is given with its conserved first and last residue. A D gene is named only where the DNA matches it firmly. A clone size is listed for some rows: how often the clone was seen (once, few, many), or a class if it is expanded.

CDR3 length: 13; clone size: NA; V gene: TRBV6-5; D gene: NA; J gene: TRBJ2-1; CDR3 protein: CASSYPDSSEQFF; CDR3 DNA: TGTGCCAGCAGTTACCCCGACAGTAGTGAGCAGTTCTTC
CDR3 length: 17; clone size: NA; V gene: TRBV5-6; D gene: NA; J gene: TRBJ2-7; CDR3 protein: CASSLGGRAGPGYEQYF; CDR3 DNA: TGTGCCAGCAGCCTGGGGGGCAGGGCGGGACCAGGTTACGAGCAGTACTTC
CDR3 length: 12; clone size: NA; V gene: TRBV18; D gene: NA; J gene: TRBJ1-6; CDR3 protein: CASSPAGTPLHF; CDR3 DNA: TGTGCCAGCTCACCAGCAGGGACTCCCCTCCACTTT
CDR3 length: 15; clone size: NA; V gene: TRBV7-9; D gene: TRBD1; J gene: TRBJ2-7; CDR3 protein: CASSLTGTGDLEQYF; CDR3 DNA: TGTGCCAGCAGCTTGACCGGGACAGGGGATTTGGAGCAGTACTTC
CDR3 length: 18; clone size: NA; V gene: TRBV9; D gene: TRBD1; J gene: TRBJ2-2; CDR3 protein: CASSIPDTGTEFTGELFF; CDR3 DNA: TGTGCCAGCAGCATACCGGACACCGGGACAGAATTCACCGGGGAGCTGTTTTTT
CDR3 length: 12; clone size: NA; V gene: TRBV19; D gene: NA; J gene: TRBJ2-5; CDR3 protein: CASSIRGETQYF; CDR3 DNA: TGTGCCAGTAGTATTAGGGGGGAGACCCAGTACTTC
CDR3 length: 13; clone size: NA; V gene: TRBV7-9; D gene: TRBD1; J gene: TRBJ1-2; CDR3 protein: CASSFTGQGGYTF; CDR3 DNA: TGTGCCAGCAGCTTTACCGGACAGGGCGGCTACACCTTC
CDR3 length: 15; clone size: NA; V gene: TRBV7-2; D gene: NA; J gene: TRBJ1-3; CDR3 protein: CASSLGQHSGNTIYF; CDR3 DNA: TGTGCCAGCAGCTTAGGACAGCACTCTGGAAACACCATATATTTT
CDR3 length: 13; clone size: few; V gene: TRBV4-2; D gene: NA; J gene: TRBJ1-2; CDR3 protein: CASSQEGLYGYTF; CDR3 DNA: TGTGCCAGCAGCCAAGAGGGCCTCTATGGCTACACCTTC
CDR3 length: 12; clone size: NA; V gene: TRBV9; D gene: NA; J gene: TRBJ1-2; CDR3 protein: CASSAFTVGYTF; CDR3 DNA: TGTGCCAGCAGCGCCTTTACGGTCGGCTACACCTTC
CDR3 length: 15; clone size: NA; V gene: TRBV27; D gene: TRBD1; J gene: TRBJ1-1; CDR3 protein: CASSIRTGGGTEAFF; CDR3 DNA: TGTGCCAGCAGTATAAGGACAGGGGGAGGCACTGAAGCTTTCTTT
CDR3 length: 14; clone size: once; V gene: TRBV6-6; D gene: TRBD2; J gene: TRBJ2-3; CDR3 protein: CASGLAGNTDTQYF; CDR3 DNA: TGTGCCAGCGGGCTAGCGGGCAACACAGATACGCAGTATTTT
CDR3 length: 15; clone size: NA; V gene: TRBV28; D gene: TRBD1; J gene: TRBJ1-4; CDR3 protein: CASSHRQGTSEKLFF; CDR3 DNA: TGTGCCAGCAGCCATAGACAGGGTACGAGTGAAAAACTGTTTTTT
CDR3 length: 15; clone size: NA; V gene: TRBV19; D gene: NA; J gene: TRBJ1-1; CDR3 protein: CASSSNRQRNTEAFF; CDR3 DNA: TGTGCCAGTAGTAGCAATAGGCAGCGGAACACTGAAGCTTTCTTT
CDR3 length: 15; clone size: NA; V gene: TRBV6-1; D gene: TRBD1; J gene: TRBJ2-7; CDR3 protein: CASRAGTGASYEQYF; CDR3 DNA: TGTGCCAGCAGGGCGGGGACAGGAGCCTCCTACGAGCAGTACTTC
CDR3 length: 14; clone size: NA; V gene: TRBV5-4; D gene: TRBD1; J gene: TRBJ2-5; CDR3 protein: CASSLTGTGETQYF; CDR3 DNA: TGTGCCAGCAGCTTGACCGGGACAGGAGAGACCCAGTACTTC
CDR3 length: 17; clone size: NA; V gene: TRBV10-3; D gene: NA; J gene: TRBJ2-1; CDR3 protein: CAISDPSSASSYNEQFF; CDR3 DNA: TGTGCCATCAGTGACCCATCCAGCGCCAGCTCCTACAATGAGCAGTTCTTC
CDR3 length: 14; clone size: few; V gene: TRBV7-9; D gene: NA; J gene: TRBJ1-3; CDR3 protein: CASSLRQAQNTIYF; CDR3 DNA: TGTGCCAGCAGCTTGAGACAGGCACAAAACACCATATATTTT
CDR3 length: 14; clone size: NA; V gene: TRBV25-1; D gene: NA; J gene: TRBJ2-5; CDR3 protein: CASSVGRTTETQYF; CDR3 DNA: TGTGCCAGCAGTGTGGGTCGGACAACGGAGACCCAGTACTTC
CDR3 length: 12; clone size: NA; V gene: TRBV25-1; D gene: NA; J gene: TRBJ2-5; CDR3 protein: CASTTSGETQYF; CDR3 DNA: TGTGCCAGCACTACAAGCGGAGAGACCCAGTACTTC
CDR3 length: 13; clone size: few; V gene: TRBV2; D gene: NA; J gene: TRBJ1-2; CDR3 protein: CASSPGINYGYTF; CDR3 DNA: TGTGCCAGCAGTCCCGGGATTAACTATGGCTACACCTTC
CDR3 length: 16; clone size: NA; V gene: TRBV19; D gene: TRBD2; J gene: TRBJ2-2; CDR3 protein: CASSRGLAGGTGELFF; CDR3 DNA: TGTGCCAGTAGTCGGGGACTAGCGGGAGGCACCGGGGAGCTGTTTTTT
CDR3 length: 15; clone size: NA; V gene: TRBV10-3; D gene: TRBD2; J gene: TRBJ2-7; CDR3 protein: CATGQRERFGYEQYF; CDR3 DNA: TGTGCCACAGGCCAGCGGGAGCGATTCGGCTACGAGCAGTACTTC
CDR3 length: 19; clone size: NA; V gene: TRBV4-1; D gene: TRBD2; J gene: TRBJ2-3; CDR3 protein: CASSQGPWGGASSTDTQYF; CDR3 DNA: TGCGCCAGCAGCCAAGGTCCGTGGGGGGGAGCCTCTAGCACAGATACGCAGTATTTT
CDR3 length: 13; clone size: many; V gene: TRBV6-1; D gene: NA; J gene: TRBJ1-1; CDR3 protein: CASSEREGQEAFF; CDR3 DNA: TGTGCCAGCAGTGAAAGGGAAGGACAGGAAGCTTTCTTT
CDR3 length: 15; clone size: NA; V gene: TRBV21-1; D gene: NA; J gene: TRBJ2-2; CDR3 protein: CASSPRLAVTGELFF; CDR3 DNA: TGTGCCAGCAGCCCCCGACTAGCGGTCACCGGGGAGCTGTTTTTT
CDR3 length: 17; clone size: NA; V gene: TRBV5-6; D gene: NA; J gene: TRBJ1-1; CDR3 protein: CASSLFQWRSLNTEAFF; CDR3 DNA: TGTGCCAGCAGCTTGTTTCAGTGGCGGAGTCTGAACACTGAAGCTTTCTTT
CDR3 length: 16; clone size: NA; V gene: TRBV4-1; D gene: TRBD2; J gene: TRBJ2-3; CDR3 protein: CASSGPGTSGGGGQYF; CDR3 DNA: TGCGCCAGCAGCGGCCCCGGGACTAGCGGGGGAGGAGGGCAGTATTTT
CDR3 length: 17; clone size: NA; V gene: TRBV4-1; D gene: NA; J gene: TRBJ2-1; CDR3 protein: CASSQRDGGHSYNEQFF; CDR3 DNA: TGCGCCAGCAGCCAACGAGACGGGGGGCATAGCTACAATGAGCAGTTCTTC
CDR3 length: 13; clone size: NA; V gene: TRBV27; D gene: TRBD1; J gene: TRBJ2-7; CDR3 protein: CASSLTGDYEQYF; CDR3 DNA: TGTGCCAGCAGTTTAACAGGGGACTACGAGCAGTACTTC
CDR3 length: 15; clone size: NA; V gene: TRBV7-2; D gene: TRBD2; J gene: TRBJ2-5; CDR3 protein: CASKGSGALQETQYF; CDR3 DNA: TGTGCCAGCAAGGGTAGCGGGGCCCTCCAAGAGACCCAGTACTTC
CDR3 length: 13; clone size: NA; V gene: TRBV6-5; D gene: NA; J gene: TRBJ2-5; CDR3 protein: CASSYGGLETQYF; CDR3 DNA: TGTGCCAGCAGTTATGGGGGCCTTGAGACCCAGTACTTC
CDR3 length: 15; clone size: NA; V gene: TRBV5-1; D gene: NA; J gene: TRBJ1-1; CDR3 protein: CASSLTGHGLLGAFF; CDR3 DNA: TGCGCCAGCAGCTTGACCGGACATGGGCTTTTGGGCGCTTTCTTT
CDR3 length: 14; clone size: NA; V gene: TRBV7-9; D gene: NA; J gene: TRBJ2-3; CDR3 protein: CASLGWGRTDTQYF; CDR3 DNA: TGTGCCAGCTTAGGTTGGGGGCGCACAGATACGCAGTATTTT
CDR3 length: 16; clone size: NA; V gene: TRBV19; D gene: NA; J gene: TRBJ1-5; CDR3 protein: CASSSHRGHSNQPQHF; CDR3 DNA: TGTGCCAGTAGCTCTCATCGCGGCCATAGCAATCAGCCCCAGCATTTT
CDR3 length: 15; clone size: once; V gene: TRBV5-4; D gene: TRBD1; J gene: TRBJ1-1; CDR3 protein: CASSLDRGMNTEAFF; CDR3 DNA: TGTGCCAGCAGCTTGGACAGGGGCATGAACACTGAAGCTTTCTTT
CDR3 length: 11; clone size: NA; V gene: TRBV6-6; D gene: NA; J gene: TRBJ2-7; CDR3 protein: CASSAAYEQYF; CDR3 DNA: TGTGCCAGCAGCGCAGCCTACGAGCAGTACTTC
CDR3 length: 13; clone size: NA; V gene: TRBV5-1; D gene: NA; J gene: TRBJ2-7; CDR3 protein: CASSSQGSYEQYF; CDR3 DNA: TGCGCCAGCAGCAGTCAGGGGTCCTACGAGCAGTACTTC
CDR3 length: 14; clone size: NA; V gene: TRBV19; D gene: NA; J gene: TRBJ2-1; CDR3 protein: CASSIGMRGRGQFF; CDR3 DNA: TGTGCCAGTAGTATAGGGATGCGGGGCCGCGGGCAGTTCTTC
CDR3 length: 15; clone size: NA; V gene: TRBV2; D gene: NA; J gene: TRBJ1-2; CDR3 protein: CASSLRTESIYGYTF; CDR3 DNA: TGTGCCAGCAGCCTCCGGACAGAGTCTATTTATGGCTACACCTTC
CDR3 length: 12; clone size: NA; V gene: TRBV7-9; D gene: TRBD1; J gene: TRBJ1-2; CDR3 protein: CASSAGQAGYTF; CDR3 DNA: TGTGCCAGCAGCGCGGGACAGGCGGGCTACACCTTC
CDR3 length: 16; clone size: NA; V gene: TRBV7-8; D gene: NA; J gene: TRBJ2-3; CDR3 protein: CASSLISAGLQDTQYF; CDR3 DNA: TGTGCCAGCAGCTTAATTTCCGCGGGGCTCCAAGATACGCAGTATTTT
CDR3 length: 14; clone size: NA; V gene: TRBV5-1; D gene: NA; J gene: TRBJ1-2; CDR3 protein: CASSSRQANYGYTF; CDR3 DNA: TGCGCCAGCAGCTCTAGACAGGCTAACTATGGCTACACCTTC
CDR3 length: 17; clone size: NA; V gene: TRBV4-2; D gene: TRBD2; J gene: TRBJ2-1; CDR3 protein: CASSQSDRAGAPNEQFF; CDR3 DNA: TGTGCCAGCAGCCAATCCGATCGAGCGGGAGCCCCCAATGAGCAGTTCTTC
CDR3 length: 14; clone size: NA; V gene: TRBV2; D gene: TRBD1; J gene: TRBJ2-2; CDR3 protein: CASGDRRRSGELFF; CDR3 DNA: TGTGCCAGCGGGGACAGACGCAGGTCCGGGGAGCTGTTTTTT
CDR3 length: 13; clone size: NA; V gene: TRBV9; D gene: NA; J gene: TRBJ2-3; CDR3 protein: CASSVGGTDTQYF; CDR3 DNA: TGTGCCAGCAGCGTAGGCGGCACAGATACGCAGTATTTT
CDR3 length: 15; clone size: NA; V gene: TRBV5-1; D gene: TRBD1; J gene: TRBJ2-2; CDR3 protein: CASKNRTGGIGELFF; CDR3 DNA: TGCGCCAGCAAAAACCGGACAGGGGGCATCGGGGAGCTGTTTTTT
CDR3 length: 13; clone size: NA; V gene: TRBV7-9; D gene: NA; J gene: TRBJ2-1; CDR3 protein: CASSSGFYNEQFF; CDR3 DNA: TGTGCCAGCAGCTCGGGGTTCTACAATGAGCAGTTCTTC
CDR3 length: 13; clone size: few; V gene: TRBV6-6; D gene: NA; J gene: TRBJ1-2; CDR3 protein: CASSRETAYGYTF; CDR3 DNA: TGTGCCAGCAGCAGAGAGACAGCCTATGGCTACACCTTC
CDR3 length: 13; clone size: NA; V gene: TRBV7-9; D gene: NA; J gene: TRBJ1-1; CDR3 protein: CASRPPGNTEAFF; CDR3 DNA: TGTGCCAGCAGACCCCCAGGGAACACTGAAGCTTTCTTT
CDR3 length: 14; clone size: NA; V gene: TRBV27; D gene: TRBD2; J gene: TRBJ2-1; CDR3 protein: CASSSSGSRNEQFF; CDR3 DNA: TGTGCCAGCAGTTCTAGCGGGAGTCGGAATGAGCAGTTCTTC
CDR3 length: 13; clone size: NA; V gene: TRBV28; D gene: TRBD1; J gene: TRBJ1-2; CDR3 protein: CASSQWTGYGYTF; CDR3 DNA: TGTGCCAGCAGTCAGTGGACAGGGTATGGCTACACCTTC
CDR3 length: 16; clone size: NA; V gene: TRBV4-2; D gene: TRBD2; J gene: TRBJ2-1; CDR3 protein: CASSHYPGLGTDEQFF; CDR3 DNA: TGTGCCAGCAGCCACTACCCGGGACTAGGAACCGATGAGCAGTTCTTC
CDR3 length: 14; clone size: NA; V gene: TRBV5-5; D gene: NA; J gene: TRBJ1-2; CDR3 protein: CASSLWPDNYGYTF; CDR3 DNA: TGTGCCAGCAGCTTGTGGCCAGATAACTATGGCTACACCTTC
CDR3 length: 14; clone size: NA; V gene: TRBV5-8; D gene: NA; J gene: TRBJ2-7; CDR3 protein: CASSRGWGSNEQYF; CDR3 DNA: TGTGCCAGCAGCCGGGGGTGGGGTTCGAACGAGCAGTACTTC
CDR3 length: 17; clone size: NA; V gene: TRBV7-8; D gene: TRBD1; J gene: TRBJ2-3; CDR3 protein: CASSLAGTGMGTDTQYF; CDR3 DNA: TGTGCCAGCAGCTTAGCGGGGACAGGGATGGGCACAGATACGCAGTATTTT
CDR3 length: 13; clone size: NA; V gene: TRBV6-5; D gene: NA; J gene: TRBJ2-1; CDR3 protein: CASSVTDRREQFF; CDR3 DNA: TGTGCCAGCAGCGTGACAGATCGCCGTGAGCAGTTCTTC